The T cell receptor (beta chain) described here comes from a study of blood T cell repertoires in COVID-19. Study as a whole: Nucleic acid was either cDNA or gDNA, and it came from T cells, B-cell-depleted T cells, or PBMCs.

A Seattle source enrolled patients during active infection and followed them longitudinally. Germline lookup yields CDR1 SGHVS and CDR2 FQNEAQ. The germline V and J ends were trimmed by 5 bases and 0 bases, with 8 bases remaining between them. The CDR3 extends over 14 amino acids. Per the study methods: Nucleated cell number was recorded as an estimate derived from reference gene primer amplification. Using immunoSEQ multiplex PCR, the repertoire was profiled, and TCRdb retains in-frame clones only, with some absent. Clonal size and the V and J genes are those of that table, whereas D and trimming came from the DNA. Altogether approximately 140,000 clones are present, 80% to 90% being singletons, with the ten largest covering around 15%.

What was sequenced was peripheral blood. The source of this sequence is a man between 18 and 35 years old with COVID-19, enrolled during active disease. J is TRBJ1-3 and V is TRBV7-8, with unresolved D. CDR3 sequence reads: CASSPTFSGNTIYF. The DNA of the CDR3 is TGTGCCAGCAGCCCGACATTCTCTGGAAACACCATATATTTT.